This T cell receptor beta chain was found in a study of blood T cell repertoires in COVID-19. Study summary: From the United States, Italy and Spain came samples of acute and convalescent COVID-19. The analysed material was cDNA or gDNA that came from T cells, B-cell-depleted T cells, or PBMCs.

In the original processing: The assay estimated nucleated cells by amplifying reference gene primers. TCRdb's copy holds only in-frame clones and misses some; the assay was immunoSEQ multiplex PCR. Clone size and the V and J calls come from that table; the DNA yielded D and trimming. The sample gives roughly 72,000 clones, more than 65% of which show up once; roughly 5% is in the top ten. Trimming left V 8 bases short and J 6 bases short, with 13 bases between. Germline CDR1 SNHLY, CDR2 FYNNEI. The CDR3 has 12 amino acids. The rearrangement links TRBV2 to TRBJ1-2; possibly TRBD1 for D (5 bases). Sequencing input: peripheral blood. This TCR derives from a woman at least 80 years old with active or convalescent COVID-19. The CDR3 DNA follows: TGTGCCAGCTTCAGGGAACGGGATGGCTACACCTTC. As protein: CASFRERDGYTF.